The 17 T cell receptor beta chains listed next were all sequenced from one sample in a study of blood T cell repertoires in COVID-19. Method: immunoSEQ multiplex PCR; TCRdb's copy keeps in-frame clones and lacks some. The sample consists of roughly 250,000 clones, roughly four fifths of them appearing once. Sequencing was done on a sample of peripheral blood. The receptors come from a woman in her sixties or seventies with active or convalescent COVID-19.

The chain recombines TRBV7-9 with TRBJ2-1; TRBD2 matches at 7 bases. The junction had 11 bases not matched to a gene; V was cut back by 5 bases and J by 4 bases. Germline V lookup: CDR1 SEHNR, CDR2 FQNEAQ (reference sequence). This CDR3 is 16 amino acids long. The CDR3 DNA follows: TGTGCCAGCAGCCCCTTGGGTGGCGGGGGATACAATGAGCAGTTCTTC. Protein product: CASSPLGGGGYNEQFF.

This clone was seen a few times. The CDR3 here is CASSATSGDSSYNEQFF. CDR3 coding DNA: TGTGCCAGCAGTGCGACTAGCGGGGATAGCTCCTACAATGAGCAGTTCTTC. This sequence joins TRBV6-1 and TRBJ2-1; TRBD2 agrees at 11 bases. CDR1 and CDR2 from the germline V gene are MNHNS and SASEGT. V trimming: 4 bases; J trimming: 0 bases; junction bases outside the gene matches: 5. CDR3 length equals 17 residues.

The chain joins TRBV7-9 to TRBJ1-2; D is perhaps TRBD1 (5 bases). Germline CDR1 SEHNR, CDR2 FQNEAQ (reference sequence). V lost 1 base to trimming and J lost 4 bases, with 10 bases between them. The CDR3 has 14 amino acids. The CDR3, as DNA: TGTGCCAGCAGCTTAGTAGAGACAGCCTATGGCTACACCTTC. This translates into CASSLVETAYGYTF.

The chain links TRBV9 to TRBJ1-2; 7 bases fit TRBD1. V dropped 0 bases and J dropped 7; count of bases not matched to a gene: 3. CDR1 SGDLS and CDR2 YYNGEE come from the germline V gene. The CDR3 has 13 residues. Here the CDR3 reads CASSVEGAGGYTF. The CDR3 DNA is TGTGCCAGCAGCGTAGAGGGGGCCGGTGGCTACACCTTC.

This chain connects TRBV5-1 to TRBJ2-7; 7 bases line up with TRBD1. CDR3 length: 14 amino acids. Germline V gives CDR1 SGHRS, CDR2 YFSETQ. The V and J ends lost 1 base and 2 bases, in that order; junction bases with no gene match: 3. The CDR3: CASSLTGVTYEQYF. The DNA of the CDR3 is TGCGCCAGCAGCTTGACAGGGGTGACCTACGAGCAGTACTTC.

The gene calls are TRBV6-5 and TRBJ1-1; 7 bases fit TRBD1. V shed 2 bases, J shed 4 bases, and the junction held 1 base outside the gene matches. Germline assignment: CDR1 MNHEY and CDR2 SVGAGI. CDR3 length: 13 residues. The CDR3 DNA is TGTGCCAGCAGTTACAGGGGGCTCACTGAAGCTTTCTTT. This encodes CASSYRGLTEAFF.

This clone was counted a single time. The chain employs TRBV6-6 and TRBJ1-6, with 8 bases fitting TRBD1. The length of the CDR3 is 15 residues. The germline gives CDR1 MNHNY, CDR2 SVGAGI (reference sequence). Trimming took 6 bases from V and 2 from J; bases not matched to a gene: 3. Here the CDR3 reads CASSGQGAYNSPLHF. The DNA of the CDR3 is TGTGCCAGCAGCGGACAGGGCGCCTATAATTCACCCCTCCACTTT.

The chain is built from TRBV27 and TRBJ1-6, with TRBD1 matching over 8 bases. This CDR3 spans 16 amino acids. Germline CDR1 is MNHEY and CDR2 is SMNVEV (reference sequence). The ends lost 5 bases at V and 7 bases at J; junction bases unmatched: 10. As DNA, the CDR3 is TGTGCCAGCAGTAGTACCCCTAGACAGGGGAATTCACCCCTCCACTTT. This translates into CASSSTPRQGNSPLHF.

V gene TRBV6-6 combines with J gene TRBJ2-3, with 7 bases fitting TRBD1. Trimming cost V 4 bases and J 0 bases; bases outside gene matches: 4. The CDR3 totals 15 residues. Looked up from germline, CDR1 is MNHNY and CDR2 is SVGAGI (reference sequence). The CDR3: CASSSRDRSTDTQYF. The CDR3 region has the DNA TGTGCCAGCAGTTCCCGGGACAGAAGCACAGATACGCAGTATTTT.

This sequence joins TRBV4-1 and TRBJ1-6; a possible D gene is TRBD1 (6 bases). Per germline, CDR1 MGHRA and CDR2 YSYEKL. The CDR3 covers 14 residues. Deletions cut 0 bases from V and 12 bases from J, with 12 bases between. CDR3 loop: CASSQEYRVGPLHF. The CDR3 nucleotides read TGCGCCAGCAGCCAAGAATACAGGGTCGGACCCCTCCACTTT.

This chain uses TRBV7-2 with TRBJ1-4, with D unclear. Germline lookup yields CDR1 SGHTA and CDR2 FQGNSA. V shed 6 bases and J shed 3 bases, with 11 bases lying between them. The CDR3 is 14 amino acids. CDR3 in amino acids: CASSTGWSNEKLFF. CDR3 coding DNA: TGTGCCAGCAGTACGGGGTGGTCTAATGAAAAACTGTTTTTT.

The CDR3 here is CASRPGRGYGYTF. CDR3 DNA sequence: TGTGCCAGCAGACCGGGGAGGGGCTATGGCTACACCTTC. V is TRBV6-5 and J is TRBJ1-2, with D possibly TRBD1 on 5 matching bases. This CDR3 is 13 amino acids long. Germline V gene lookup returns CDR1 MNHEY and CDR2 SVGAGI. V was trimmed by 6 bases and J by 4 bases, leaving 12 bases between them.

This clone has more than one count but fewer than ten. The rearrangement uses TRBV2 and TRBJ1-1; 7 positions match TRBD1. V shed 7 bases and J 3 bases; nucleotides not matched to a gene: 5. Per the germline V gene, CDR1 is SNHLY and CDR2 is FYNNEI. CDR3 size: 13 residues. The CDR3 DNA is TGTGCCAGCAATCGGGACAGCTACACTGAAGCTTTCTTT. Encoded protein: CASNRDSYTEAFF.

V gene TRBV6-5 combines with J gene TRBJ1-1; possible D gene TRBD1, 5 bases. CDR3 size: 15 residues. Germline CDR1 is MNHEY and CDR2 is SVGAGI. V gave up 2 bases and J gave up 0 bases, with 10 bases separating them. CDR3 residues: CASSYAGRLNTEAFF. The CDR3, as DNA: TGTGCCAGCAGTTACGCGGGACGGTTGAACACTGAAGCTTTCTTT.

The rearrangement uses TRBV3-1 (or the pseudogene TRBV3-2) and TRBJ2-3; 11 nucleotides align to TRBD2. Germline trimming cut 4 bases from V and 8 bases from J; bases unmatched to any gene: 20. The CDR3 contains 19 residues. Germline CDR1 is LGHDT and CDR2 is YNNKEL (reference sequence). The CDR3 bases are TGTGCCAGCAGCCCCCCGTTAAGGCTAGCGGGGGGCCTTAGACCTACGCAGTATTTT. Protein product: CASSPPLRLAGGLRPTQYF.

DNA for the CDR3: TGTGCCAGCAGCCTAAGCCGGGGAACCTACGAGCAGTACTTC. This codes for CASSLSRGTYEQYF. The chain combines TRBV6-5 with TRBJ2-7; tentative D call: TRBD2 (5 bases). The germline gives CDR1 MNHEY, CDR2 SVGAGI. CDR3 length equals 14 residues. V lost 6 bases and J 2 bases, leaving 14 bases between the germline ends.

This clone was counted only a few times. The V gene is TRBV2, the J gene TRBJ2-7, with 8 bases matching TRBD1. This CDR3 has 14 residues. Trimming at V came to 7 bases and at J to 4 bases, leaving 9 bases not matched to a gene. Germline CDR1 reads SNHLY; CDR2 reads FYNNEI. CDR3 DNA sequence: TGTGCCAGCACCCCGACAGGGGCCGGTTACGAGCAGTACTTC. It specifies CASTPTGAGYEQYF.